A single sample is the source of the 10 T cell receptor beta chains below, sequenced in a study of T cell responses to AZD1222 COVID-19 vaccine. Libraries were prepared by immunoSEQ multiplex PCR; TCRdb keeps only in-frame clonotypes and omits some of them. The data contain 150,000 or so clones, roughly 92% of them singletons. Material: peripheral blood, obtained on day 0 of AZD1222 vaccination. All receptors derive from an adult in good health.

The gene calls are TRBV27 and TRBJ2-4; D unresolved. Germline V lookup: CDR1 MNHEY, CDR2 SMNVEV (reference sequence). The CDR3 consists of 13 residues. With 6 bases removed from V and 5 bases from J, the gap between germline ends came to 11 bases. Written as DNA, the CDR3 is TGTGCCAGCAGCTCATACAGCGAAAACATTCAGTACTTC. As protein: CASSSYSENIQYF.

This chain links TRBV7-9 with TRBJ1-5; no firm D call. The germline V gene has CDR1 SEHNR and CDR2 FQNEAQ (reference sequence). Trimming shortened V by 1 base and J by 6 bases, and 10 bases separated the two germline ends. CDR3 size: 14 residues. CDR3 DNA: TGTGCCAGCAGCTTAGATTCATCTCGTCAGCCCCAGCATTTT. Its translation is CASSLDSSRQPQHF.

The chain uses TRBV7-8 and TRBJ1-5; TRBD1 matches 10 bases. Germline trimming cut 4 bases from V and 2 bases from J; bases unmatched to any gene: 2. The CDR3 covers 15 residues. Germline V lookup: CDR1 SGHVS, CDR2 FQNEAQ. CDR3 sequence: CASSSGTGGNQPQHF. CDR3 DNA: TGTGCCAGCAGCTCAGGGACAGGGGGCAATCAGCCCCAGCATTTT.

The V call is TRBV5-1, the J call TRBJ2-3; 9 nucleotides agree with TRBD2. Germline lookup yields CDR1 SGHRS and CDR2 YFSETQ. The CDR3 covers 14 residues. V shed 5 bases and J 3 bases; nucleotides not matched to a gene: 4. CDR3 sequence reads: CASRELAGTDTQYF. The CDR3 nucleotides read TGCGCCAGCAGGGAGCTAGCGGGAACAGATACGCAGTATTTT.

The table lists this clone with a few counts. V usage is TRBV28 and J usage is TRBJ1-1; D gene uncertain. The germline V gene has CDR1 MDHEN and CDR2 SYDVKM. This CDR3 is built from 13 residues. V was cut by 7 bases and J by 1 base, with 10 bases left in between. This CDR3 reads CASTINGNTEAFF. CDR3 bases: TGTGCCAGCACCATAAACGGGAACACTGAAGCTTTCTTT.

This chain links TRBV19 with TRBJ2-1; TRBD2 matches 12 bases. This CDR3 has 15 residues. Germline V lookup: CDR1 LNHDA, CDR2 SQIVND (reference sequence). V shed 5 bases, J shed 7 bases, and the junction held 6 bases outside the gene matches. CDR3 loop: CASSRLAGGKNEQFF. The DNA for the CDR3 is TGTGCCAGTAGTCGGCTAGCGGGGGGGAAAAATGAGCAGTTCTTC.

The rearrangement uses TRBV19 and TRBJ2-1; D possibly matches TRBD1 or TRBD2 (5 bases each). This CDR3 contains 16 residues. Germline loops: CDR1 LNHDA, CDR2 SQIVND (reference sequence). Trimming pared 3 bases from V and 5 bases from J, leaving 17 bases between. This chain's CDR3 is CASSIGAGTANNEQFF. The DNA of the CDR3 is TGTGCCAGTAGTATTGGGGCGGGTACCGCGAACAATGAGCAGTTCTTC.

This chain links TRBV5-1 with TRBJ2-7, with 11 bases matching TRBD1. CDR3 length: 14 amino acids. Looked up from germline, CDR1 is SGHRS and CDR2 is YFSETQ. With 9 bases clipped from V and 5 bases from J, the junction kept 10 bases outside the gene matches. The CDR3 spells CATASGTGGNEQYF. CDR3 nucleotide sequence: TGCGCCACCGCCTCCGGGACAGGGGGAAACGAGCAGTACTTC. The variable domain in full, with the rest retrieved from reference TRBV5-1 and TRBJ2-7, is KAGVTQTPRYLIKTRGQQVTLSCSPISGHRSVSWYQQTPGQGLQFLFEYFSETQRNKGNFPGRFSGRQFSNSRSEMNVSTLELGDSALYLCATASGTGGNEQYFGPGTRLTVT.

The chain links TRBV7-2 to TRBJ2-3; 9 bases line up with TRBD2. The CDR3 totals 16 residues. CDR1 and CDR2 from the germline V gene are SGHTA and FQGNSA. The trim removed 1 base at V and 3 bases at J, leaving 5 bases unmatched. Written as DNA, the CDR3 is TGTGCCAGCAGCTTAGGACTAGCGGATATGACAGATACGCAGTATTTT. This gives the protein CASSLGLADMTDTQYF.

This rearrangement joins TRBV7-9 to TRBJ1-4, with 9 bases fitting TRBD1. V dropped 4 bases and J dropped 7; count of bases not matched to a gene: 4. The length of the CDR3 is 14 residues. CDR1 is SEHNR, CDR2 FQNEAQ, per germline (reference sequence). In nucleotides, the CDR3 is TGTGCCAGCAGCTCCGGGACAGGGTCTGAAAAACTGTTTTTT. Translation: CASSSGTGSEKLFF.